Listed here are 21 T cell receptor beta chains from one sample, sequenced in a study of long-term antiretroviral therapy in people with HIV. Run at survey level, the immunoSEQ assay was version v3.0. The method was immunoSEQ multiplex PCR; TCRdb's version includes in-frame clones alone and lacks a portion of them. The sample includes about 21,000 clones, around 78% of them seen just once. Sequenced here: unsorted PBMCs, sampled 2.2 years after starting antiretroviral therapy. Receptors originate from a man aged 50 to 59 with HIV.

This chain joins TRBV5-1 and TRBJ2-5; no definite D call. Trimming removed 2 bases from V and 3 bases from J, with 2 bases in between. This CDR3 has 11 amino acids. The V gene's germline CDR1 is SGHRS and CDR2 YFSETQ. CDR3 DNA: TGCGCCAGCAGCTTAAAAGAGACCCAGTACTTC. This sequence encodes CASSLKETQYF.

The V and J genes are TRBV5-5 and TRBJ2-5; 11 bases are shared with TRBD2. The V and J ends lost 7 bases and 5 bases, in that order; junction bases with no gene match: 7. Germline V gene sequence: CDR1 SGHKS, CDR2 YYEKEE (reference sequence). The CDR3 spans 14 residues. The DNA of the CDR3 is TGTGCCAGCGGTAGCGGGGGGGCACGGGAGACCCAGTACTTC. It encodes CASGSGGARETQYF.

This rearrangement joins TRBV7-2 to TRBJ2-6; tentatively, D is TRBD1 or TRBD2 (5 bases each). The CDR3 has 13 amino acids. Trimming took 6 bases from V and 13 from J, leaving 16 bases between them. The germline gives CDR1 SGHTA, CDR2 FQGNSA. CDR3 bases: TGTGCCAGCAGGGACGGGGCTCCGCGGGTCCTGACTTTC. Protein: CASRDGAPRVLTF.

The CDR3 DNA reads TGTGCCAGCTCACCACCTATGACAGGACTGAACACTGAAGCTTTCTTT. Its protein product is CASSPPMTGLNTEAFF. The V gene is TRBV18, the J gene TRBJ1-1; D is perhaps TRBD1 (6 bases). This CDR3 comprises 16 residues. Germline V gene data show CDR1 as KGHSH and CDR2 as LQKENI. The V end was cut by 0 bases, the J end by 0 bases, with 11 bases between.

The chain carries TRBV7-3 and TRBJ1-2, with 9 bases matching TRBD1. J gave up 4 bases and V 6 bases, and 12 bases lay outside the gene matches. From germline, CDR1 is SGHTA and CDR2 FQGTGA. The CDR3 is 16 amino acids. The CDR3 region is CASSKTPGQGSYGYTF. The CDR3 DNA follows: TGTGCCAGCAGTAAGACCCCGGGACAGGGTAGCTATGGCTACACCTTC.

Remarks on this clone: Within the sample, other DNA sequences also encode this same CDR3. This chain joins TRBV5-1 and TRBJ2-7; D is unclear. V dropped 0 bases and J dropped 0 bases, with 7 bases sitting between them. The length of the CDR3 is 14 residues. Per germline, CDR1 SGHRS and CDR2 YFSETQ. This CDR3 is CASSLAGFSYEQYF. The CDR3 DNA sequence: TGCGCCAGCAGCTTGGCGGGTTTCTCCTACGAGCAGTACTTC.

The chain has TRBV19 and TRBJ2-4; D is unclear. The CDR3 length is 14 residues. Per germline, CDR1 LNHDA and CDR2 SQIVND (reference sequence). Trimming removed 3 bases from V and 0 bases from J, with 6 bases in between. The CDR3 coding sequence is TGTGCCAGTAGTATGAGAGGAGCCAAAAACATTCAGTACTTC. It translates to CASSMRGAKNIQYF.

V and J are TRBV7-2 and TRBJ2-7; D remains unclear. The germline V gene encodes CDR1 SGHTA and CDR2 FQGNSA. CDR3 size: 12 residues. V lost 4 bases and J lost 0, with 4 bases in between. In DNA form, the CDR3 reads TGTGCCAGCAGCTCAACCTCCTACGAGCAGTACTTC. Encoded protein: CASSSTSYEQYF.

CDR3 sequence (DNA): TGTGCCAGCAGCCTTCGGGGGGCGCAAGGCTACACCTTC. Amino acid sequence: CASSLRGAQGYTF. This rearrangement joins TRBV5-4 to TRBJ1-2, with D possibly being TRBD1 (6 bases). The germline CDR1 and CDR2 sequences are SGHNT and YYREEE (reference sequence). V lost 4 bases and J lost 8, with 15 bases in between. CDR3 size: 13 residues.

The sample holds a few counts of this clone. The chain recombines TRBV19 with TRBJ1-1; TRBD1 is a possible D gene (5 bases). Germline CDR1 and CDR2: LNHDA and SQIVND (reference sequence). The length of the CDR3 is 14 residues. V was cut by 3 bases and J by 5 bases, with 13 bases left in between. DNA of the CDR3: TGTGCCAGTAGTATTGCCCTCGGGGGAACTGAAGCTTTCTTT. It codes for CASSIALGGTEAFF.

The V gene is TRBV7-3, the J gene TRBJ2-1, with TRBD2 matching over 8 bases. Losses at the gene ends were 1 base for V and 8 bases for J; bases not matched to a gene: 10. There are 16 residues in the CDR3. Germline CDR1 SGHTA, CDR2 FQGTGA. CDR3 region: CASSLNPSGGRDEQFF. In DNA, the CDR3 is TGTGCCAGCAGCTTAAATCCGTCGGGGGGGAGAGATGAGCAGTTCTTC.

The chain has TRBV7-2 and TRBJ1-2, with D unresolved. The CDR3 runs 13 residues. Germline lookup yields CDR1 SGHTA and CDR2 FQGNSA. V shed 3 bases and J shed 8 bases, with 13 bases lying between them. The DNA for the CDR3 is TGTGCCAGCAGCTTTGGAACAAACATAGGCTACACCTTC. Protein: CASSFGTNIGYTF.

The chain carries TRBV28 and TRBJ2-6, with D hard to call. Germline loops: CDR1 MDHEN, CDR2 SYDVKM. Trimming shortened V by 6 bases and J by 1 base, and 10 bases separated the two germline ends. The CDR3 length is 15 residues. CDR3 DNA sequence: TGTGCCAGCAGAACCTCGAGTTCTGGGGCCAACGTCCTGACTTTC. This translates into CASRTSSSGANVLTF.

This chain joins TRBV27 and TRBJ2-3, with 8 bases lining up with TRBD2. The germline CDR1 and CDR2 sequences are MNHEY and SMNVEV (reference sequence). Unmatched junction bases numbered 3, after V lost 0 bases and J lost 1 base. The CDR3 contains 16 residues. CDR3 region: CASSLSSRGGTDTQYF. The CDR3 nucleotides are TGTGCCAGCAGTTTATCCTCGCGGGGGGGCACAGATACGCAGTATTTT.

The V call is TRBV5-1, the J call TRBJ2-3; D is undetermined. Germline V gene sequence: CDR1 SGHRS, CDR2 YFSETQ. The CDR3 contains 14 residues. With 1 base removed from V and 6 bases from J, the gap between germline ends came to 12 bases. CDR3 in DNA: TGCGCCAGCAGCTTGCCCTATAGGACGGATACGCAGTATTTT. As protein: CASSLPYRTDTQYF.

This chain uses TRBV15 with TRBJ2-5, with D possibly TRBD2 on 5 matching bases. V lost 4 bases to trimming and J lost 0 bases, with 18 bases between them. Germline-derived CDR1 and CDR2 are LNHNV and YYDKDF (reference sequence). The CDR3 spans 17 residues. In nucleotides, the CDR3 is TGTGCCACCAGCAACGTCCACGGACTGTCGTACCAAGAGACCCAGTACTTC. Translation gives CATSNVHGLSYQETQYF.

The DNA for the CDR3 is TGTGCCAGCAGTAATTTATTTAGCTCCTACGAGCAGTACTTC. Translating gives CASSNLFSSYEQYF. The V call is TRBV27, the J call TRBJ2-7, with unresolved D. Germline V gene data show CDR1 as MNHEY and CDR2 as SMNVEV (reference sequence). The CDR3 spans 14 residues. Trimming pared 5 bases from V and 0 bases from J, leaving 11 bases between.

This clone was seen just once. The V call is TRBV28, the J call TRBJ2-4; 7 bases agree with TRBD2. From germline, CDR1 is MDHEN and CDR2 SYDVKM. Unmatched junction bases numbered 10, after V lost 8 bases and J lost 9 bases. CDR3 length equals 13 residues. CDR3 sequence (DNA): TGTGCCAGCTGCTCAGGGTCGGGGGGCATTCAGTACTTC. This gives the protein CASCSGSGGIQYF.

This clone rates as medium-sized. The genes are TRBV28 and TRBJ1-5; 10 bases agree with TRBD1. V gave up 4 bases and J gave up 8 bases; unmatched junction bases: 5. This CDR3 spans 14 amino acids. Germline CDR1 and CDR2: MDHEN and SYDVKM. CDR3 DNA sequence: TGTGCCAGCAGTTCTCTGGACAGGGGGAAGCCCCAGCATTTT. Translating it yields CASSSLDRGKPQHF.

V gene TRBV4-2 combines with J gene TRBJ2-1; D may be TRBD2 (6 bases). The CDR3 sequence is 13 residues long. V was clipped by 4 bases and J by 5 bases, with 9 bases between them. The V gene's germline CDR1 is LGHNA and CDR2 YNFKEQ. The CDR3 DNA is TGTGCCAGCAGCCCGGGACTCAACAATGAGCAGTTCTTC. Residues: CASSPGLNNEQFF.

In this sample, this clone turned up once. CDR3 residues: CASSGDRGLETQYF. The CDR3 nucleotides read TGCGCCAGCAGCGGAGACAGGGGTCTAGAGACCCAGTACTTC. This sequence joins TRBV5-1 and TRBJ2-5; 8 bases fit TRBD1. V lost 4 bases to trimming and J lost 4 bases; unmatched junction nucleotides: 6. This CDR3 has 14 amino acids. Germline CDR1 and CDR2: SGHRS and YFSETQ.